This TCR beta chain was recorded in a study of radiotherapy plus CTLA-4 blockade in lung cancer. About the research overall: Objective responses emerged in under 20% of patients, and 25% to 40% attained disease control.

Those with chemo-refractory metastatic non-small-cell lung cancer were treated with focal radiation combined with CTLA-4 blockade using ipilimumab. The V gene's germline CDR1 is SGDLS and CDR2 YYNGEE. The CDR3 consists of 18 residues. The trim removed 3 bases at V and 2 bases at J, leaving 12 bases unmatched. Method: immunoSEQ multiplex PCR; TCRdb's copy keeps in-frame clones and lacks some. The sample has 40,000 to 50,000 clones, roughly 80% seen once. Study results and caveats: The best prediction of response reportedly came from early blood T cell clone dynamics, with interferon-beta. There was expansion of tumor-derived TCR clones in blood after radiotherapy plus ipilimumab.

Regarding this clone: Its antigen is not identified.

The rearrangement joins TRBV9 to TRBJ2-3; 10 nucleotides line up with TRBD2. Source: peripheral blood, taken from a patient treated with radiotherapy plus ipilimumab. This receptor was obtained from a human donor with non-small cell lung cancer who had stable disease on radiotherapy plus ipilimumab. The CDR3 is CASSASNLLAGNTDTQYF. In nucleotides, the CDR3 is TGTGCCAGCAGCGCCTCCAACTTACTAGCGGGGAACACAGATACGCAGTATTTT.